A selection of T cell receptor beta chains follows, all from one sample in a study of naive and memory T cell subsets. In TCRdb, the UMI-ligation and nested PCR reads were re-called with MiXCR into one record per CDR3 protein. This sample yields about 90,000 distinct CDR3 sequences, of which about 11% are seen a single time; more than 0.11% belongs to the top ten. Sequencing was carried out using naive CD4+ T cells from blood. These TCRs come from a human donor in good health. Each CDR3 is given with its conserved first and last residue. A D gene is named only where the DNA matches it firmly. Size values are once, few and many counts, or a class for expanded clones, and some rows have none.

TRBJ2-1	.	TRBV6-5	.	CASSRDTDYNEQFF	TGTGCCAGCAGCCGGGACACCGACTACAATGAGCAGTTCTTC
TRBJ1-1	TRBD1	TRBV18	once	CASSPPRTGGAGVNTEAFF	TGTGCCAGCTCACCCCCTCGGACAGGGGGCGCCGGGGTAAACACTGAAGCTTTCTTT
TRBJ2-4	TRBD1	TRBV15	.	CATSGGQGAWTKNIQYF	TGTGCCACCAGCGGAGGACAGGGGGCTTGGACCAAAAACATTCAGTACTTC
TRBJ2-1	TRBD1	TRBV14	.	CASSQRQGLRVGEQFF	TGTGCCAGCAGCCAACGACAGGGGCTCCGTGTGGGTGAGCAGTTCTTC
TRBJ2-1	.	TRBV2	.	CASSVWRRSQKNEQFF	TGTGCCAGCAGTGTGTGGCGACGTTCGCAGAAGAATGAGCAGTTCTTC
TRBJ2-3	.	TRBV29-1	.	CSTRATGNTDTQYF	TGCAGCACCCGGGCTACGGGAAACACAGATACGCAGTATTTT
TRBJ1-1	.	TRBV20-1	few	CSAQTDSYTEAFF	TGCAGTGCGCAGACTGATTCGTACACTGAAGCTTTCTTT
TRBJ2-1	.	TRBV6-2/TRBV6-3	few	CASGGEAAAAEQFF	TGTGCCAGTGGAGGAGAGGCCGCGGCAGCGGAGCAGTTCTTC
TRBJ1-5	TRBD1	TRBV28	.	CASRSAGTGYQPQHF	TGTGCCAGCAGATCCGCCGGGACAGGGTATCAGCCCCAGCATTTT
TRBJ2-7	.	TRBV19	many	CASSIKIGSSYEQYF	TGTGCCAGTAGTATTAAGATTGGGAGCTCCTACGAGCAGTACTTC
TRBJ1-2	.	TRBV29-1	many	CSVSLWGAINYGYTF	TGCAGCGTATCCCTTTGGGGGGCCATAAACTATGGCTACACCTTC
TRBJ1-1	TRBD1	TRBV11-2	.	CASSWTGTRTEAFF	TGTGCCAGCAGCTGGACAGGGACGAGGACTGAAGCTTTCTTT
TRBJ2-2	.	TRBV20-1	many	CSARIGQTANTGELFF	TGCAGTGCTAGAATAGGACAGACTGCGAACACCGGGGAGCTGTTTTTT
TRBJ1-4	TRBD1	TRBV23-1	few	CASTRSRDREPNEKLFF	TGCGCCAGCACCCGGTCCCGGGACAGGGAACCGAATGAAAAACTGTTTTTT
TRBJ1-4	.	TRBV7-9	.	CASSPLTGVATTNEKLFF	TGTGCCAGCAGCCCTTTAACGGGGGTTGCTACAACTAATGAAAAACTGTTTTTT
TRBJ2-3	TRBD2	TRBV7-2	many	CASSYSSGGATDTQYF	TGTGCCAGCAGCTACTCTAGCGGGGGGGCCACAGATACGCAGTATTTT
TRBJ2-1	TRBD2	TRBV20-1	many	CSATSGRLRGEQFF	TGCAGTGCCACCAGCGGGAGGCTCAGGGGGGAGCAGTTCTTC
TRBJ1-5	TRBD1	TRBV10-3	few	CAISGGQGGQPQHF	TGTGCCATCAGTGGGGGACAGGGTGGACAGCCCCAGCATTTT
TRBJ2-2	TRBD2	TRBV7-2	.	CASSLRGLAGTWELFF	TGTGCCAGCAGCCTCCGGGGACTAGCGGGGACCTGGGAGCTGTTTTTT
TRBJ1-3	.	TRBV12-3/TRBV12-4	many	CASSRQGNTIYF	TGTGCCAGCAGCCGTCAGGGAAACACCATATATTTT
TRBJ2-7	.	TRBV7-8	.	CASSLLGQDLSEQYF	TGTGCCAGCAGCTTACTTGGGCAGGATCTCTCCGAGCAGTACTTC
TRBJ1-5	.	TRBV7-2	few	CASSLTTGSQPQHF	TGTGCCAGCAGCTTAACCACAGGAAGTCAGCCCCAGCATTTT
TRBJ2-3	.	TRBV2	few	CASSDSAGPLQYF	TGTGCCAGCAGTGATTCAGCGGGCCCCCTGCAGTATTTT
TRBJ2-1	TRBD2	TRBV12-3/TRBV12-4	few	CASSPRREGPEQFF	TGTGCCAGCAGCCCCCGGCGGGAGGGCCCTGAGCAGTTCTTC
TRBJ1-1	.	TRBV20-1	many	CSARAAGPGRTEAFF	TGCAGTGCTAGAGCTGCAGGGCCAGGTAGAACTGAAGCTTTCTTT
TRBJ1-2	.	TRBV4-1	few	CASSQGDRVLGNGYTF	TGCGCCAGCAGCCAAGGTGACCGTGTGCTAGGGAATGGCTACACCTTC
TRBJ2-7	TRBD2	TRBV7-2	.	CASSSTSGTYYEQYF	TGTGCCAGCAGCTCGACTAGCGGGACCTACTACGAGCAGTACTTC
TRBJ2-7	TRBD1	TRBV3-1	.	CASSQAGTGSYEQYF	TGTGCCAGCAGCCAGGCCGGGACAGGGAGCTACGAGCAGTACTTC
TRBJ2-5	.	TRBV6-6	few	CASSHLRVDQETQYF	TGTGCCAGCAGCCACCTTCGGGTAGACCAAGAGACCCAGTACTTC
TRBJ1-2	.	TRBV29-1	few	CSVDRDGYTF	TGCAGCGTTGACAGGGATGGCTACACCTTC
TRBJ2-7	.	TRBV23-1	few	CATPSPGQEQYF	TGCGCCACTCCGTCCCCGGGCCAAGAGCAGTACTTC
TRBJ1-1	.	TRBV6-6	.	CASSPPSGNTEAFF	TGTGCCAGCAGTCCACCGTCAGGGAACACTGAAGCTTTCTTT
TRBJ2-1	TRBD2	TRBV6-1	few	CASRGASGMFVYIF	TGTGCCAGCAGGGGGGCTAGCGGGATGTTCGTCTATATCTTC
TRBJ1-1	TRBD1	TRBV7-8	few	CASSRSGTVNTEAFF	TGTGCCAGCAGCAGGAGTGGGACAGTGAACACTGAAGCTTTCTTT
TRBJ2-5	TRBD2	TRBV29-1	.	CSVRTSRVETQYF	TGCAGCGTTCGGACTAGTCGCGTAGAGACCCAGTACTTC
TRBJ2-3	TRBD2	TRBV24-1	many	CATSELAGVTDTQYF	TGTGCCACCAGTGAACTAGCGGGAGTAACAGATACGCAGTATTTT
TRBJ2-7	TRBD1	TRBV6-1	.	CASGKTGFREQYF	TGTGCCAGCGGCAAGACAGGGTTTCGAGAGCAGTACTTC
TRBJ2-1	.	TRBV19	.	CASSPRRLEQFNEQFF	TGTGCCAGTAGTCCCCGGAGGCTGGAGCAGTTCAATGAGCAGTTCTTC
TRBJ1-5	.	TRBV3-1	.	CASSQGHSSSPQHF	TGTGCCAGCAGCCAAGGGCACTCCTCTTCGCCCCAGCATTTT
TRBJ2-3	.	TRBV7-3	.	CASSSYPPPSFF	TGTGCCAGCAGCTCCTATCCCCCCCCGTCCTTTTTT